This note documents a single TCR beta chain sequence. Its target is not known. Assay runs were performed at deep level. Replicate PCRs for sorted subsets used roughly 200 ng DNA; this equaled tens of thousands of T cell genomes. TCRdb's table, derived via immunoSEQ multiplex PCR, lists solely in-frame clones and lacks some. This repertoire shows about 2 million clones, about 95% found once; its top ten account for around 1%. Naive CD8 cells comprised CD45RO-negative, CCR7-positively selected cells, excluding terminally differentiated effector memory CD45RA+ cells. The data belong to a study of shared clonotypes between healthy human individuals. Study results and limitations: Shared clonotypes: about 4.6% naive CD4, around 4% naive CD8, about 2.4% memory CD4, approximately 0.41% memory CD8.

Sequenced material: naive CD8+ T cells sorted from blood. This TCR was recovered from a man between 18 and 35 years old in good health.

In nucleotides, the CDR3 is TGCGCCAGCAGCTCCTGGACTAGCGGGGGAATTAGCACAGATACGCAGTATTTT. Encoded protein: CASSSWTSGGISTDTQYF. The V gene is TRBV5-1, the J gene TRBJ2-3; the match to TRBD2 covers 13 bases. Germline V lookup: CDR1 SGHRS, CDR2 YFSETQ. J gave up 0 bases and V 3 bases, and 7 bases lay outside the gene matches. The CDR3 runs 18 residues.